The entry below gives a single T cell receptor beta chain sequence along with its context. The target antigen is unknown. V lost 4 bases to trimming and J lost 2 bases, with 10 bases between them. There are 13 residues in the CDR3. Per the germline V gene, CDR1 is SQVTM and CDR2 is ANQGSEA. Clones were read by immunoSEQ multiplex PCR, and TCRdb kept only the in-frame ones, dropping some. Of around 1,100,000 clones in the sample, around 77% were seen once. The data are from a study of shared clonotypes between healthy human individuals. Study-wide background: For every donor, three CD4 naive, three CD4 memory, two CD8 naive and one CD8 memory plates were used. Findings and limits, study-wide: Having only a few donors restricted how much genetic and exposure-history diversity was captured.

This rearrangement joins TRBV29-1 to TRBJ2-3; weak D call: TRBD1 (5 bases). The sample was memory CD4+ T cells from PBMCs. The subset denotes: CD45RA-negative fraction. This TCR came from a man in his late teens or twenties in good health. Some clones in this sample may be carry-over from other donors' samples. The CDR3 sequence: CSVVGRYTDTQYF. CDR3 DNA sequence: TGCAGCGTTGTGGGGCGTTACACAGATACGCAGTATTTT.